These 27 T cell receptor beta chains originate from one sample sequenced in a study of long-term antiretroviral therapy in people with HIV (dated by TCRdb to 2021 to 2024). Sequencing of the TRB variable region was done with the immunoSEQ hsTCRB v3.0 assay at survey level resolution. The source is immuneACCESS, and TCRdb retained only in-frame sequences with V and J called. Part of the clones is not carried over; for the studies checked, unresolved V genes explain less than half of this, and the remainder is unexplained. This sample holds 25,000 to 35,000 clones; about 93% were observed only once. About 6.4% of the sample lies in the top ten. The input for sequencing was unsorted PBMCs, taken approximately 6.3 years after starting antiretroviral therapy. Receptor source: a woman aged 40 to 55 with HIV.

The chain has TRBV9 and TRBJ1-2; 7 nucleotides line up with TRBD1. CDR1 is SGDLS, CDR2 YYNGEE, per germline. The CDR3 contains 14 residues. Trimming removed 0 bases from V and 6 bases from J; junction bases left unmatched: 5. CDR3 nucleotide sequence: TGTGCCAGCAGCGTAGAGCCGACAGGGAATGGCTACACCTTC. This sequence encodes CASSVEPTGNGYTF.

The genes are TRBV7-9 and TRBJ2-7; no clear D. Trimming left V 5 bases short and J 2 bases short, with 13 bases between. CDR3 length equals 14 residues. Germline V gene lookup returns CDR1 SEHNR and CDR2 FQNEAQ (reference sequence). The chain's CDR3 is CASSPSTSAYEQYF. Here the CDR3 DNA reads TGTGCCAGCAGCCCTTCGACTTCTGCCTACGAGCAGTACTTC.

In DNA, the CDR3 is TGTGCCAGCAGCTACCAACGGGGAACTGAAGCTTTCTTT. It translates to CASSYQRGTEAFF. The chain has TRBV11-2 and TRBJ1-1, with D uncertain. CDR3 length: 13 amino acids. Trimming removed 4 bases at V and 5 bases at J, with 11 bases between. Per germline, CDR1 SGHAT and CDR2 FQNNGV.

This clone was observed once. The rearrangement links TRBV4-1 to TRBJ2-6; 10 bases agree with TRBD2. Germline CDR1 MGHRA, CDR2 YSYEKL. V shed 1 base and J 4 bases; nucleotides not matched to a gene: 7. The CDR3 runs to 18 residues. The CDR3 nucleotides read TGCGCCAGCAGCCAAGTGCCAGCGGGGGGGTTGGGGGCCAACGTCCTGACTTTC. Protein product: CASSQVPAGGLGANVLTF.

The chain uses TRBV2 and TRBJ2-1; TRBD1 might be the D (6 bases). Trimming took off 2 bases at V and 0 bases at J, with 11 bases between the two ends. There are 16 residues in the CDR3. Germline V gives CDR1 SNHLY, CDR2 FYNNEI. CDR3: CASSERQGSSYNEQFF. The DNA of the CDR3 is TGTGCCAGCAGTGAAAGGCAGGGGAGCTCCTACAATGAGCAGTTCTTC.

This chain joins TRBV6-5 and TRBJ2-7; D is perhaps TRBD1 (6 bases). Germline V gene data show CDR1 as MNHEY and CDR2 as SVGAGI. The CDR3 runs to 11 residues. Trimming removed 6 bases from V and 6 bases from J, with 9 bases in between. CDR3 DNA: TGTGCCAGCAGGAGGGGGTCCGAGCAGTACTTC. This translates into CASRRGSEQYF.

About this clone itself: One junction end does not reproduce the germline sequence, and a read error may be involved. This chain joins TRBV19 and TRBJ1-1; D remains ambiguous. Per germline, CDR1 LNHDA and CDR2 SQIVND (reference sequence). The CDR3 covers 13 residues. CDR3 in DNA: TGTGCCAGTAGTGCCACCTTGGAGGGCCTTCCGGTCTTT. Translating it yields CASSATLEGLPVF.

DNA for the CDR3: TGTGCCAGCAGTCTGGACGGGAACACTGAAGCTTTCTTT. Encoded protein: CASSLDGNTEAFF. The chain combines TRBV2 with TRBJ1-1; D is unclear. Germline V gene lookup returns CDR1 SNHLY and CDR2 FYNNEI. The germline V and J ends were trimmed by 5 bases and 1 base, with 8 bases remaining between them. This CDR3 spans 13 amino acids.

DNA for the CDR3: TGTGCCAGCTCACTAAGGCATGGGGAGACCCAGTACTTC. This gives the protein CASSLRHGETQYF. The genes are TRBV18 and TRBJ2-5; D gene unclear. CDR1 is KGHSH and CDR2 is LQKENI in the germline V gene. The CDR3 has 13 amino acids. V was cut by 4 bases and J by 5 bases, with 11 bases left in between.

The rearrangement links TRBV19 to TRBJ2-7; 8 bases map to TRBD1. Losses at the gene ends were 3 bases for V and 3 bases for J; bases not matched to a gene: 13. The CDR3 runs to 17 residues. From germline, CDR1 is LNHDA and CDR2 SQIVND (reference sequence). The CDR3 here is CASSIRSAGQGLYEQYF. CDR3 nucleotides: TGTGCCAGTAGTATCCGCTCCGCCGGACAGGGTCTCTACGAGCAGTACTTC.

The chain carries TRBV4-3 and TRBJ2-7; TRBD1 aligns across 9 bases. The germline gives CDR1 LGHNA, CDR2 YSLEER. V lost 4 bases, J lost 3 bases, and 10 bases stayed unmatched. The CDR3 length is 16 residues. Here the CDR3 reads CASSRGAGTGNYEQYF. In nucleotides, the CDR3 is TGCGCCAGCAGCCGAGGCGCCGGGACAGGGAACTACGAGCAGTACTTC.

V usage is TRBV4-3 and J usage is TRBJ1-2; weak D call: TRBD1 (6 bases). In germline, CDR1 is LGHNA, CDR2 YSLEER. The CDR3 is 15 residues long. The V end was cut by 0 bases, the J end by 8 bases, with 16 bases between. The CDR3 sequence: CASSQDQDSIQGYTF. CDR3 bases: TGCGCCAGCAGCCAAGACCAGGACAGCATCCAGGGCTACACCTTC.

This clone was seen only a few times. The V call is TRBV11-3, the J call TRBJ1-5; D is undetermined. The V gene lost 2 bases and the J gene lost 1 base, with 6 bases spanning the gap. Per germline, CDR1 SGHNT and CDR2 YENEEA. The CDR3 sequence is 14 residues long. CDR3 sequence (DNA): TGTGCCAGCAGCTTATATTTCAGCAATCAGCCCCAGCATTTT. The encoded protein is CASSLYFSNQPQHF.

The chain couples TRBV30 to TRBJ1-6; D may be TRBD1 (6 bases). CDR3 length equals 14 residues. CDR1 and CDR2 (germline): GTSNPN, SVGIG (reference sequence). V was pared by 3 bases and J by 5 bases, with 11 bases between. The CDR3 sequence is CAWRGDTNNSPLHF. The CDR3 DNA sequence: TGTGCCTGGAGGGGGGACACCAATAATTCACCCCTCCACTTT. Supplemented by reference TRBV30 and TRBJ1-6, the full variable domain reads SQTIHQWPATLVQPVGSPLSLECTVEGTSNPNLYWYRQAAGRGLQLLFYSVGIGQISSEVPQNLSASRPQDRQFILSSKKLLLSDSGFYLCAWRGDTNNSPLHFGNGTRLTVT.

The chain links TRBV7-2 to TRBJ2-1, with 8 bases matching TRBD2. The CDR3 runs to 15 residues. The V segment lost 3 bases and the J segment 8 bases; nucleotides outside the gene matches: 9. The germline gives CDR1 SGHTA, CDR2 FQGNSA. The CDR3, as DNA: TGTGCCAGCAGCTTTACAGCGGGGGAGGTCTATGAGCAGTTCTTC. Translated, it gives CASSFTAGEVYEQFF.

The rearrangement uses TRBV6-6 and TRBJ1-4, with D possibly matching TRBD1 (6 bases). CDR1 is MNHNY and CDR2 is SVGAGI in the germline V gene (reference sequence). The CDR3 consists of 15 residues. The germline V and J ends were trimmed by 0 bases and 5 bases, with 10 bases remaining between them. CDR3 nucleotides: TGTGCCAGCAGTTACTCGAGGGGGATGAATGAAAAACTGTTTTTT. Protein sequence: CASSYSRGMNEKLFF.

The chain is built from TRBV19 and TRBJ1-3, with 7 bases identical to TRBD1. Germline V CDR1 and CDR2: LNHDA, SQIVND (reference sequence). The CDR3 loop spans 16 amino acids. Unmatched junction bases numbered 8, after V lost 6 bases and J lost 0 bases. CDR3 in DNA: TGTGCCAGTAGCCCTCCGACAGGGCTCTCTGGAAACACCATATATTTT. Its protein is CASSPPTGLSGNTIYF.

This clone has a single count. J is TRBJ1-6 and V is TRBV9; no clear D gene. The ends were cut back, 4 bases at V and 7 bases at J, with 21 bases in the middle. Germline V gives CDR1 SGDLS, CDR2 YYNGEE. The CDR3 sequence is 17 residues long. CDR3 sequence: CASSPDPRSERNSPLHF. The CDR3 DNA sequence: TGTGCCAGCAGCCCAGATCCCCGATCCGAGAGGAATTCACCCCTCCACTTT. Using reference TRBV9 and TRBJ1-6 for the parts outside the CDR3, the full variable domain is DSGVTQTPKHLITATGQRVTLRCSPRSGDLSVYWYQQSLDQGLQFLIQYYNGEERAKGNILERFSAQQFPDLHSELNLSSLELGDSALYFCASSPDPRSERNSPLHFGNGTRLTVT.

V and J are TRBV7-2 and TRBJ1-3, with a weak D call TRBD1 (6 bases). This CDR3 contains 18 residues. Trimming stripped 6 bases from V and 0 bases from J, with 21 bases between. Germline lookup yields CDR1 SGHTA and CDR2 FQGNSA. CDR3 amino acids: CASSQSINREHSGNTIYF. In DNA, the CDR3 is TGTGCCAGCAGTCAATCGATAAACAGGGAGCACTCTGGAAACACCATATATTTT.

The chain links TRBV2 to TRBJ1-2, with D possibly being TRBD1 (5 bases). Trimming stripped 4 bases from V and 2 bases from J, with 8 bases between. Germline V gene data show CDR1 as SNHLY and CDR2 as FYNNEI. The CDR3 runs to 13 residues. CDR3 residues: CASSGGVNYGYTF. CDR3 in DNA: TGTGCCAGCAGTGGGGGGGTGAACTATGGCTACACCTTC.

The V call is TRBV6-6, the J call TRBJ2-5, with D possibly matching TRBD1 (5 bases). This CDR3 has 13 residues. Germline CDR1 reads MNHNY; CDR2 reads SVGAGI (reference sequence). Trimming removed 11 bases at V and 1 base at J, with 14 bases between. CDR3 region: CAHSGPAQETQYF. The CDR3 nucleotides read TGTGCCCACTCAGGGCCTGCCCAAGAGACCCAGTACTTC.

The V gene is TRBV15, the J gene TRBJ2-7; D uncertain. Trimming left V 1 base short and J 4 bases short, with 8 bases between. The CDR3 is made up of 13 amino acids. CDR1 LNHNV and CDR2 YYDKDF come from the germline V gene (reference sequence). CDR3 protein: CATSRAELYEQYF. The CDR3 DNA follows: TGTGCCACCAGCAGAGCGGAGCTATACGAGCAGTACTTC.

On this clone itself: A junction end diverges from the germline sequence, so it may reflect a read error. This CDR3 is CASSLSGPAGNTIYF. The CDR3 DNA reads as TGCGCCAGCAGCTTGTCAGGACCCGCTGGGAACACCATATATTTT. This chain connects TRBV5-1 to TRBJ1-3; no firm D call. The CDR3 contains 15 residues. From germline, CDR1 is SGHRS and CDR2 YFSETQ.

The chain uses TRBV27 and TRBJ2-1; the D is unclear. Germline V lookup: CDR1 MNHEY, CDR2 SMNVEV (reference sequence). Trimming removed 10 bases from V and 4 bases from J, with 17 bases in between. The CDR3 has 14 amino acids. This CDR3 reads CATQRGSPYNEQFF. In DNA form, the CDR3 reads TGTGCCACCCAACGAGGTTCCCCTTACAATGAGCAGTTCTTC.

Written as DNA, the CDR3 is TGTGCCAGTAAGCGACAGTTTAATGAAAAACTGTTTTTT. This sequence encodes CASKRQFNEKLFF. The J gene is TRBJ1-4, the V gene TRBV19, with D possibly matching TRBD1 (5 bases). Germline CDR1 is LNHDA and CDR2 is SQIVND (reference sequence). The CDR3 sequence is 13 residues long. Deletions cut 7 bases from V and 4 bases from J, with 10 bases between.

V is TRBV27 and J is TRBJ2-5; 12 nucleotides match TRBD2. The germline CDR1 and CDR2 sequences are MNHEY and SMNVEV (reference sequence). V shed 5 bases and J 5 bases; nucleotides not matched to a gene: 6. The CDR3 extends over 15 amino acids. The CDR3 sequence: CASSPPGLAGETQYF. The CDR3 DNA reads as TGTGCCAGCAGTCCGCCGGGACTAGCGGGTGAGACCCAGTACTTC.

The V and J genes are TRBV5-6 and TRBJ1-2, with 7 bases lining up with TRBD1. Looked up from germline, CDR1 is SGHDT and CDR2 is YYEEEE. V dropped 1 base and J dropped 4; count of bases not matched to a gene: 13. This CDR3 comprises 17 residues. CDR3 nucleotides: TGTGCCAGCAGCTTGTGGGGACAGACCCATCTGGCCTATGGCTACACCTTC. Encoded protein: CASSLWGQTHLAYGYTF.